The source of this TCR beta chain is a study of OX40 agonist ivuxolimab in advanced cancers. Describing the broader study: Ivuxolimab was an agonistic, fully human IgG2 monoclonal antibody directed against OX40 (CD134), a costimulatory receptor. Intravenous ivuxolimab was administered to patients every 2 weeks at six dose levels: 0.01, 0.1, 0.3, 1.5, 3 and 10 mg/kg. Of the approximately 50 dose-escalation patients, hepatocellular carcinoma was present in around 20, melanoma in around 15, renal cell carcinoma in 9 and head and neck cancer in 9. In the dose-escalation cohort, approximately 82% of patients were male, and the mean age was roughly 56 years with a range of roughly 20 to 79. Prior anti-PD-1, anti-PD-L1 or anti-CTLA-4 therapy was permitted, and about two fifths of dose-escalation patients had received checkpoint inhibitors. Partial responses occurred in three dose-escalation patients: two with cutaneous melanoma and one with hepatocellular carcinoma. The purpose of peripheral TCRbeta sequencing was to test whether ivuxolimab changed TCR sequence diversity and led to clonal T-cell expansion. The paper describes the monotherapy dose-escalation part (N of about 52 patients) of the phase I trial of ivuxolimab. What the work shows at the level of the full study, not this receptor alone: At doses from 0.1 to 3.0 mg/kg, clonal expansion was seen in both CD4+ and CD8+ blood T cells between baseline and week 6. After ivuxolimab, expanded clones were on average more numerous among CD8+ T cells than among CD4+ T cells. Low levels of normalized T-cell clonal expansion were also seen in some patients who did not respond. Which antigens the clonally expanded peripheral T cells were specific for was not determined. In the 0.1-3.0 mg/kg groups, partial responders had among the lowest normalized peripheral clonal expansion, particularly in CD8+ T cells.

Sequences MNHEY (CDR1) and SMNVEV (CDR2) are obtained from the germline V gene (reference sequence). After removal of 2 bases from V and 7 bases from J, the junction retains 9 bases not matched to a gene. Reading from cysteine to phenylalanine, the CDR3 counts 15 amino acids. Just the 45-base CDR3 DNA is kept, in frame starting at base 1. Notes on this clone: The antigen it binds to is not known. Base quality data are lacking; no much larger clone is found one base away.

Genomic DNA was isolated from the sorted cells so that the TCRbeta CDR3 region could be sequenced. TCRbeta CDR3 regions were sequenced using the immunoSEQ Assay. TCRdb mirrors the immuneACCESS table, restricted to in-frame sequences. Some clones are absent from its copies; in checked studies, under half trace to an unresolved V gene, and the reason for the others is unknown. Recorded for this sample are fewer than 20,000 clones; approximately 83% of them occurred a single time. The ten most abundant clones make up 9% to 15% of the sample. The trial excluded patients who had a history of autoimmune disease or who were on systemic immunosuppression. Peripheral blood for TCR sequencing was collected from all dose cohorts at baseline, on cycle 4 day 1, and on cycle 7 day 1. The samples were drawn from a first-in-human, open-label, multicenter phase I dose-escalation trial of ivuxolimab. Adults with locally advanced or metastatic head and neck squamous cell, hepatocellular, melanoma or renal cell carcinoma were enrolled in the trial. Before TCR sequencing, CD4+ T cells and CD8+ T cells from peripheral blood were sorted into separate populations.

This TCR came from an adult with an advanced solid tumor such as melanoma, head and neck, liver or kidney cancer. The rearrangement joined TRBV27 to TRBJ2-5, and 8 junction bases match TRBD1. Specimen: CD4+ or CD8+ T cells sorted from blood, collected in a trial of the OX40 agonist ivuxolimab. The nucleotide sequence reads TGTGCCAGCAGTTTAGGGACAGGTGGTGGTGGGACCCAGTACTTC. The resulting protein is CASSLGTGGGGTQYF.